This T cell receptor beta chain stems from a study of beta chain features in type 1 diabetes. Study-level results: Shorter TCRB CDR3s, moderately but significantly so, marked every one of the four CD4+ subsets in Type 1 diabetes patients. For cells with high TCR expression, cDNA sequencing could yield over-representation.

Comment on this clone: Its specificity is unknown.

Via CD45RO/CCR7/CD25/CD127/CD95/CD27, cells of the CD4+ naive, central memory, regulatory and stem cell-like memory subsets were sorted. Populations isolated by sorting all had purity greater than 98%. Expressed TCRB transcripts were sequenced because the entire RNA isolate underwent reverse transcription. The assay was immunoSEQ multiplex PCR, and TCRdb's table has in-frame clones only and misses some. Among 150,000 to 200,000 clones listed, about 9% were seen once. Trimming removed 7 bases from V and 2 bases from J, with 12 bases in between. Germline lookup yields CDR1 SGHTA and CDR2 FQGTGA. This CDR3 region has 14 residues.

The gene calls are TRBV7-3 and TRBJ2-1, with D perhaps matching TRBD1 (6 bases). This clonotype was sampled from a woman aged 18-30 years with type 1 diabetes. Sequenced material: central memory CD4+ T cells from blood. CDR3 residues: CASNRAGTYNEQFF. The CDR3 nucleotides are TGTGCCAGCAACAGGGCAGGTACCTACAATGAGCAGTTCTTC.